This T cell receptor beta chain is from a study of blood T cell repertoires in COVID-19 (dated by TCRdb to about 2020). At the level of the whole study: Collaborator samples came from the United States, Italy and Spain and covered acute and convalescent phases of COVID-19. The prospective study material was composed of cDNA or gDNA derived from T cells, B-cell-depleted T cells, or PBMCs. Nearly every sample came with metadata listing a de-identified subject ID, COVID-19 status, age in years and sex. The dataset comprised deeply sampled blood TCRbeta repertoires from subjects exposed to, actively infected with, or recovered from COVID-19. The repertoires were released in a freely available public database meant as a resource for research on the immune response to SARS-CoV-2. HLA class I and class II types, where available, came from metadata supplied by the sample provider rather than from assay-based typing. The samples were drawn from the first 160 participants of the ongoing ImmuneRACE study and from 950 to 1,500 subjects provided by 6 global collaborators. Results the study describes overall, beyond this receptor: How much clinical and demographic metadata was included differed by source and by participant, and the metadata was provided uncurated.

Collaborating institutions collected whole blood in K2EDTA tubes following their own protocols. For TCRbeta analysis, collaborator samples were shipped as frozen whole blood, as isolated PBMCs, or as DNA extracted from either sample type. TCRbeta CDR3 regions were amplified from genomic DNA using the immunoSEQ Assay, a bias-controlled multiplex PCR. The original methods were these. The number of nucleated cells in each sample was estimated from the amplification of reference gene primers within the assay. To quantify the absolute abundance of each unique TCRbeta CDR3 rearrangement, sequence reads were collapsed and filtered. Productive Simpson clonality was computed per sample as the square root of Simpson's diversity index over productive rearrangements. TCRdb's version of the immuneACCESS table is confined to in-frame rearrangements and falls short of the full clone set. An unresolved V gene accounts for under half of the shortfall where checked; the remainder is of unknown origin. V and J calls and clone size are those listed in that table; D and trimming were worked out from the DNA. Within this sample are roughly 260,000 clones, with around 82% of them counted one time only. About 3% of the sample is taken by the ten largest.

Concerning this clone: The target of this receptor is not known. Per-nucleotide qualities are absent, and no much larger clonotype sits a single base away.

The TCR sequence derives from a woman aged 18-29 years with acute or convalescent COVID-19. Sequencing was carried out using peripheral blood.

The CDR3 region reads CASRKSGHRGTEAFF. In nucleotides, the sequence is TGTGCCAGTAGGAAATCGGGACACCGAGGCACTGAAGCTTTCTTT. This chain is built from TRBV19 and TRBJ1-1; the D region possibly corresponds to TRBD1 (6 bases align). For CDR1 and CDR2, the germline V gene (reference sequence) lists LNHDA and SQIVND. CDR3 length: 15 amino acids, cysteine to phenylalanine. Only the CDR3 DNA stays, 45 bases, in frame from base 1. The germline ends are 18 bases apart after V is trimmed by 6 bases and J by 4 bases.